These 2 T cell receptor beta chains were sequenced from one sample in a study of cytomegalovirus exposure and HLA in healthy donors. Primers: 60 Vbeta forward and 13 Jbeta reverse. Sequencing used immunoSEQ multiplex PCR; TCRdb keeps in-frame clones, though not all of them. The sample yields under 130,000 clones, of which the top ten take up about 3%. Sequencing was carried out using PBMCs. The origin of the receptors is a man in his forties or fifties in good health and CMV-seronegative.

The rearrangement uses TRBV19 and TRBJ1-6; 7 positions agree with TRBD1. CDR3 length: 16 residues. V gave up 6 bases and J gave up 0 bases; unmatched junction bases: 5. Germline assignment: CDR1 LNHDA and CDR2 SQIVND (reference sequence). CDR3 sequence: CASRPGQSSYNSPLHF. CDR3 in DNA: TGTGCCAGTAGGCCGGGACAGAGCTCCTATAATTCACCCCTCCACTTT.

The chain has TRBV19 and TRBJ1-3; D is undetermined. This CDR3 spans 14 amino acids. Germline V gives CDR1 LNHDA, CDR2 SQIVND (reference sequence). Trimming removed 6 bases from V and 2 bases from J, with 11 bases in between. The DNA of the CDR3 is TGTGCCAGTAGCATCTATAGTGCTGGAAACACCATATATTTT. It specifies CASSIYSAGNTIYF.